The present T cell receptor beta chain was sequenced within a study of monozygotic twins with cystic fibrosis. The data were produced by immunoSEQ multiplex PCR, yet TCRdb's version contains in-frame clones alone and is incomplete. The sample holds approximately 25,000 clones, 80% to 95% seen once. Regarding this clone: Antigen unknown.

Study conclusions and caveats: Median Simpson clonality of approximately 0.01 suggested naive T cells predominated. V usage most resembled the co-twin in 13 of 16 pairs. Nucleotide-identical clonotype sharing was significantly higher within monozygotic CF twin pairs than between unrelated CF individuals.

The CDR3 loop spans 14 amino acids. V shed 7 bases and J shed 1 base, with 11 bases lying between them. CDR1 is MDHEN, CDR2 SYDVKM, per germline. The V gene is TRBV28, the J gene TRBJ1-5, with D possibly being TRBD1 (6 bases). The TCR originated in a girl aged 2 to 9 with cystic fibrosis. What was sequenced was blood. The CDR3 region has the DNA TGTGCCAGCATTAGGGGGGAGAGCAATCAGCCCCAGCATTTT. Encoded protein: CASIRGESNQPQHF.